This T cell receptor (beta chain) is drawn from a study of a mutant IDH1 vaccine in newly diagnosed glioma. Study summary: Vaccines began 4-6 weeks after radiotherapy alone, or with temozolomide cycles. Earlier treatment was radiotherapy, temozolomide, or both, with most getting both.

Time point described: week 35, safety follow-up. Vaccination used 300 ug of mutant IDH1 20-mer peptide per dose, with topical imiquimod. The study enrolled donors with new WHO grade 3 or 4 IDH1-mutant, ATRX-lost astrocytomas. Study findings and constraints: Pseudoprogression appears to have had no connection to changes in top peripheral T cell clonotypes.

CDR1 MNHEY and CDR2 SVGAGI come from the germline V gene. The CDR3 runs 15 residues. V lost 9 bases, J lost 9 bases, and 8 bases stayed unmatched. Assay used: immunoSEQ multiplex PCR; TCRdb lists only in-frame clones, some missing. The sample carries nearly 55,000 clones, about 85% recorded once. As concerns this clone: Its antigen is undetermined.

This sequence was found in a woman aged 18-29 years with glioma. V usage is TRBV6-5 and J usage is TRBJ2-1; 16 bases match TRBD2. The sample here was PBMCs, taken from a glioma patient whose treatment included an IDH1 peptide vaccine. Written as DNA, the CDR3 is TGTGCCAGTGCGGGACTAGCGGGGGGGTTGGGTGAGCAGTTCTTC. Amino acid sequence: CASAGLAGGLGEQFF.